One sample yielded the 14 T cell receptor beta chains listed below, sequenced in a study of blood T cell repertoires in COVID-19. Clones were sequenced by immunoSEQ multiplex PCR, and TCRdb holds only the in-frame ones, with some missing. The sample consists of about 330,000 clones, about 90% of them appearing once. Sequenced material: PBMCs or T cells enriched from blood (not recorded which). The receptor set was obtained from a woman aged 25 to 39 who had recovered from COVID-19.

The CDR3 here is CASSSDREQFF. The CDR3 nucleotides are TGTGCCAGCAGCTCGGACAGAGAGCAGTTCTTC. V gene TRBV5-4 combines with J gene TRBJ2-1, with D possibly matching TRBD1 (6 bases). There are 11 residues in the CDR3. Trimming shortened V by 3 bases and J by 10 bases, and 8 bases separated the two germline ends. CDR1 and CDR2 (germline): SGHNT, YYREEE (reference sequence).

The chain combines TRBV4-2 with TRBJ1-3; D is unclear. The V end lost 1 base, the J end lost 3 bases, and 13 bases lay between the germline ends. The CDR3 totals 16 residues. Germline V gene data show CDR1 as LGHNA and CDR2 as YNFKEQ. The CDR3: CASSQVEGPGGNTIYF. Written as DNA, the CDR3 is TGTGCCAGCAGCCAAGTAGAAGGTCCAGGTGGAAACACCATATATTTT.

The V gene is TRBV5-5, the J gene TRBJ1-1; D unclear. Trimming removed 1 base from V and 5 bases from J, with 15 bases in between. Germline V gene lookup returns CDR1 SGHKS and CDR2 YYEKEE (reference sequence). The CDR3 is 15 residues long. The CDR3, as DNA: TGTGCCAGCAGCTTGCCCCCCTTCGGGATTACTGAAGCTTTCTTT. This translates into CASSLPPFGITEAFF.

The V gene is TRBV3-1 (or the pseudogene TRBV3-2), the J gene TRBJ1-1; D possibly corresponds to TRBD1 (5 bases). Germline loops: CDR1 LGHDT, CDR2 YNNKEL (reference sequence). The CDR3 runs 13 residues. Trimming removed 0 bases at V and 6 bases at J, with 8 bases between. CDR3 region: CASSQDGGSEAFF. CDR3 DNA: TGTGCCAGCAGCCAAGATGGGGGGTCTGAAGCTTTCTTT.

The rearrangement uses TRBV7-2 and TRBJ1-4; 7 bases match TRBD1. V lost 5 bases, J lost 4 bases, and 7 bases stayed unmatched. Looked up from germline, CDR1 is SGHTA and CDR2 is FQGNSA. This CDR3 region has 15 residues. DNA of the CDR3: TGTGCCAGCAGCCTCCGGGGACAGATTAATGAAAAACTGTTTTTT. It yields the protein CASSLRGQINEKLFF.

The chain has TRBV19 and TRBJ2-7; 10 bases fit TRBD1. There are 17 residues in the CDR3. Per the germline V gene, CDR1 is LNHDA and CDR2 is SQIVND (reference sequence). V shed 3 bases, J shed 0 bases, and the junction held 8 bases outside the gene matches. CDR3 in DNA: TGTGCCAGTAGTATCCAAGGACAGGGGGGAAGCTCCTACGAGCAGTACTTC. Its translation: CASSIQGQGGSSYEQYF.

The table lists this clone with a few counts. The V gene is TRBV27, the J gene TRBJ1-1; D uncertain. The length of the CDR3 is 13 residues. Germline values: CDR1 MNHEY, CDR2 SMNVEV (reference sequence). The V end was cut by 5 bases, the J end by 3 bases, with 10 bases between. The CDR3 reads CASSGQEDTEAFF. The CDR3 DNA follows: TGTGCCAGCAGTGGCCAAGAAGACACTGAAGCTTTCTTT.

The genes are TRBV5-4 and TRBJ2-7; D unresolved. The CDR3 covers 12 residues. Per the germline V gene, CDR1 is SGHNT and CDR2 is YYREEE (reference sequence). V shed 1 base and J shed 1 base, with 3 bases lying between them. The CDR3 region is CASSLQSYEQYF. In DNA, the CDR3 is TGTGCCAGCAGCTTGCAGTCCTACGAGCAGTACTTC.

This chain uses TRBV19 with TRBJ1-5, with TRBD1 matching 8 bases. This CDR3 contains 17 residues. Germline CDR1 and CDR2: LNHDA and SQIVND (reference sequence). The V gene end was trimmed by 3 bases and the J gene end by 6 bases; junction bases not matched to a gene: 13. Here the CDR3 reads CASSIGPGTGIGQPQHF. The CDR3 DNA follows: TGTGCCAGTAGTATTGGCCCTGGGACAGGTATAGGTCAGCCCCAGCATTTT. The entire variable domain, with the rest obtained from reference TRBV19 and TRBJ1-5, is as follows: DGGITQSPKYLFRKEGQNVTLSCEQNLNHDAMYWYRQDPGQGLRLIYYSQIVNDFQKGDIAEGYSVSREKKESFPLTVTSAQKNPTAFYLCASSIGPGTGIGQPQHFGDGTRLSIL.

The chain carries TRBV2 and TRBJ1-6; TRBD1 matches 9 bases. Germline lookup yields CDR1 SNHLY and CDR2 FYNNEI. The CDR3 has 15 residues. Trimming removed 8 bases from V and 10 bases from J; junction bases left unmatched: 12. CDR3 sequence reads: CASALGQGIGSPLHF. For the CDR3, the DNA is TGTGCCAGCGCCCTGGGACAGGGCATCGGATCACCCCTCCACTTT.

The rearrangement uses TRBV27 and TRBJ2-7; 7 bases are a match to TRBD2. V dropped 6 bases and J dropped 6; count of bases not matched to a gene: 5. CDR1 is MNHEY, CDR2 SMNVEV, per germline (reference sequence). The CDR3 runs to 12 residues. The CDR3 nucleotides are TGTGCCAGCAGCCGGTGGGGGGGCGAGCAGTACTTC. Translated: CASSRWGGEQYF.

The chain has TRBV5-4 and TRBJ1-1; tentatively, D is TRBD1 (5 bases). V was pared by 4 bases and J by 0 bases, with 16 bases between. The CDR3 is 16 residues long. CDR1 is SGHNT and CDR2 is YYREEE in the germline V gene (reference sequence). The CDR3 spells CASSPRAGGLNTEAFF. Here the CDR3 DNA reads TGTGCCAGCAGCCCAAGGGCGGGGGGTTTGAACACTGAAGCTTTCTTT.

The chain recombines TRBV19 with TRBJ1-2; D is unclear. Trimming removed 10 bases at V and 2 bases at J, with 14 bases between. CDR3 size: 13 residues. From germline, CDR1 is LNHDA and CDR2 SQIVND (reference sequence). The CDR3 loop is CATLSHRNYGYTF. As DNA, the CDR3 is TGTGCCACTCTTTCCCACAGAAACTATGGCTACACCTTC.

Here the CDR3 reads CASSQGTGDYGYTF. The CDR3 DNA reads TGTGCCAGCAGCCAAGGGACAGGGGACTATGGCTACACCTTC. The chain recombines TRBV6-5 with TRBJ1-2; 10 bases fit TRBD1. This CDR3 is 14 amino acids long. CDR1 and CDR2 (germline): MNHEY, SVGAGI. Trimming cost V 6 bases and J 3 bases; bases outside gene matches: 4.